The sequence of this T cell receptor beta chain was determined in a study of T-cell memory formation after mild COVID-19. Study background: TCR clusters showed largely donor specificity. Regarding the study as a whole: Later expanders leaned CD4+, whereas clones that contracted between day 15 and 85 were balanced CD4/CD8. Those CD4+ clones that contracted were mainly in CM and EM (CD8+ ones in EMRA).

After 5'RACE with constant-segment primers, TCR alpha and TCR beta cDNA libraries carrying sample barcodes and UMIs were obtained. MiXCR, run by TCRdb on the 5' RACE reads, gives a single entry per CDR3 protein. Of approximately 260,000 distinct CDR3 sequences in the sample, over 15% were seen once. Concerning this clonotype: The antigen remains unidentified.

The ends were cut back, 7 bases at V and 4 bases at J, with 13 bases in the middle. The CDR3 consists of 12 residues. The germline CDR1 and CDR2 sequences are SQVTM and ANQGSEA. The sequenced material came from PBMCs or a T cell subset sorted from them (not recorded which). The chain carries TRBV29-1 and TRBJ1-2; D call uncertain. The clonotype was recovered from a man aged 18 to 30 who had mild COVID-19 (a few samples of this study predate the infection). Cell type and time point are not known. CDR3 in DNA: TGCAGCGCCCGAAAGGGAACCTATGGCTACACCTTC. Translating gives CSARKGTYGYTF.